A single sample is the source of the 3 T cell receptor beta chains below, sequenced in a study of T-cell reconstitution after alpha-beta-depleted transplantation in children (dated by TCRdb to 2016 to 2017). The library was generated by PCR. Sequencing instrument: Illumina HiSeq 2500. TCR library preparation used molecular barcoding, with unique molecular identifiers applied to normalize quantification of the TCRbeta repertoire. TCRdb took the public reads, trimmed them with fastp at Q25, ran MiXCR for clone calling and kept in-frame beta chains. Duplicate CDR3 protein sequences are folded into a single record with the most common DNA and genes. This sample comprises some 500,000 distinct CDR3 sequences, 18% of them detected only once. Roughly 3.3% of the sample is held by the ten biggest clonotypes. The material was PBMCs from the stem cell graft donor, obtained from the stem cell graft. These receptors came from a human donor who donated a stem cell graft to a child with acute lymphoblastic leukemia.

In nucleotides, the CDR3 is TGCGCCAGCAGTGAGGGGGCATTGAACACTGAAGCTTTCTTT. Amino acid sequence: CASSEGALNTEAFF. The rearrangement links TRBV10-1 to TRBJ1-1; tentatively, D is TRBD1 (5 bases). The CDR3 has 14 amino acids. Looked up from germline, CDR1 is WNHNN and CDR2 is SYGVQD (reference sequence). Trimming took 2 bases from V and 0 from J, leaving 7 bases between them.

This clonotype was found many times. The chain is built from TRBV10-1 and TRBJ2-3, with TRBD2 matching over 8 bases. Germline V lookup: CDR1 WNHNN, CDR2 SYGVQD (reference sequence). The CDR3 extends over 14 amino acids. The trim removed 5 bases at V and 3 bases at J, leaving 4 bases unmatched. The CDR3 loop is CASSLQRETDTQYF. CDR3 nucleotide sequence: TGCGCCAGCAGTTTACAGCGGGAGACAGATACGCAGTATTTT.

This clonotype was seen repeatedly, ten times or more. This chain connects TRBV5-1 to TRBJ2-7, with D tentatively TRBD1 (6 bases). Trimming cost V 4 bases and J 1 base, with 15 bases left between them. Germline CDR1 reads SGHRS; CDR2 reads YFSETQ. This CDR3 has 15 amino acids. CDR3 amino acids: CASSRIPDSSYEQYF. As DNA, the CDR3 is TGCGCCAGCAGCCGGATTCCGGACAGTTCCTACGAGCAGTACTTC.